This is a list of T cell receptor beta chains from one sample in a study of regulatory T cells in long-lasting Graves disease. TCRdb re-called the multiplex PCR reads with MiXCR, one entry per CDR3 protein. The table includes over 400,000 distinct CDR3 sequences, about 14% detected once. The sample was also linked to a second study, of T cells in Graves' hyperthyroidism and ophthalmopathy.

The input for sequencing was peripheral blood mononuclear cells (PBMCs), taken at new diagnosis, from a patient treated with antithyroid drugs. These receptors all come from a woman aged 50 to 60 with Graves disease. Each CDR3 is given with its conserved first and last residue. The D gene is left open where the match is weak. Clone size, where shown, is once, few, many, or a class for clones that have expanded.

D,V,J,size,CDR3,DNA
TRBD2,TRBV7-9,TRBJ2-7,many,CASSLAASGYEQYF,TGTGCCAGCAGCTTAGCCGCTAGCGGCTACGAGCAGTACTTC
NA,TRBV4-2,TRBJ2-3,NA,CASSQDPLARGDLTDTQYF,TGTGCCAGCAGCCAAGATCCCCTCGCGAGAGGGGACCTCACAGATACGCAGTATTTT
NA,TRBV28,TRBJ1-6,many,CASSSSGGLYNSPLHF,TGTGCCAGCAGTTCCTCCGGGGGGTTGTATAATTCACCCCTCCACTTT
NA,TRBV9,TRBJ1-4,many,CASSVGTATNEKLFF,TGTGCCAGCAGCGTAGGAACAGCAACTAATGAAAAACTGTTTTTT
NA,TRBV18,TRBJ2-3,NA,CASSPPGVVFQAQYF,TGTGCCAGCTCACCACCGGGGGTGGTATTCCAGGCGCAGTATTTT
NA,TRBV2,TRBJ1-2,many,CASSDFGKYYGYTF,TGTGCCAGCAGTGATTTTGGAAAGTACTATGGCTACACCTTC
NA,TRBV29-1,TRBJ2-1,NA,CSVERQFWNEQFF,TGCAGCGTTGAACGGCAGTTTTGGAATGAGCAGTTCTTC
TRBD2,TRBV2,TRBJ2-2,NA,CASSEPRLAGGLLFF,TGTGCCAGCAGTGAACCCCGACTAGCGGGAGGGCTTTTGTTTTTT
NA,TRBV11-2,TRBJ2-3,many,CASSLAGVSSTDTQYF,TGTGCCAGCAGCCTAGCAGGGGTCTCCTCCACAGATACGCAGTATTTT
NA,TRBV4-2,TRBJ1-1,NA,CASSQLTGLYKNTEAFF,TGTGCCAGCAGCCAATTGACCGGGCTCTACAAAAACACTGAAGCTTTCTTT
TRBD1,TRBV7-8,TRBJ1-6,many,CASSWGQEKDPLHF,TGTGCCAGCAGCTGGGGACAGGAGAAGGATCCCCTCCACTTT
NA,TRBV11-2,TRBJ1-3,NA,CASSYVAGNTIYF,TGTGCCAGCAGCTACGTGGCAGGAAACACCATATATTTT
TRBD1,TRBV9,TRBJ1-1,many,CASSAQTGATEAFF,TGTGCCAGCAGCGCCCAGACAGGGGCGACTGAAGCTTTCTTT
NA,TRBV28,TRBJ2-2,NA,CASKIDTGELFF,TGTGCCAGCAAGATAGACACCGGGGAGCTGTTTTTT
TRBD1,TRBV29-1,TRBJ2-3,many,CSVRGQGAGLDTQYF,TGCAGCGTTAGAGGACAGGGGGCGGGCTTGGATACGCAGTATTTT
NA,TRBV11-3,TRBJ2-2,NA,CASSLEGAGPTGELFF,TGTGCCAGCAGCTTAGAGGGGGCAGGCCCCACCGGGGAGCTGTTTTTT
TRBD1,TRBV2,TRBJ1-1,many,CASSEARDRKSLNTEAFF,TGTGCCAGCAGTGAAGCACGGGACAGGAAAAGCTTGAACACTGAAGCTTTCTTT
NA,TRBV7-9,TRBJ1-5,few,CASSFTGSIQPQHF,TGTGCCAGCAGCTTCACAGGTTCGATTCAGCCCCAGCATTTT
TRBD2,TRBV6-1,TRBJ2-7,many,CASSEGTSGALYEQYF,TGTGCCAGCAGCGAGGGGACTAGCGGTGCACTATACGAGCAGTACTTC
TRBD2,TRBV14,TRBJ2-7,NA,CASSRLAGAFNEQYF,TGTGCCAGCAGCCGACTAGCGGGAGCATTCAACGAGCAGTACTTC
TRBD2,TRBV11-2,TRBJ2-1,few,CASSLGIAGVPSSSSYNEQFF,TGTGCCAGCAGCTTAGGGATAGCGGGAGTCCCCTCCTCGAGCTCCTACAATGAGCAGTTCTTC
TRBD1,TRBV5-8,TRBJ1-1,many,CASSLSTGETVAFF,TGTGCCAGCAGCTTGTCTACAGGGGAGACGGTAGCTTTCTTT
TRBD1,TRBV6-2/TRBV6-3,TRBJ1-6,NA,CASRRTGSNSPLHF,TGTGCCAGCAGGAGGACAGGGAGTAATTCACCCCTCCACTTT
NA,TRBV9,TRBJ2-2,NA,CASSRGGRELFF,TGTGCCAGCAGCCGAGGGGGGCGTGAGCTGTTTTTT
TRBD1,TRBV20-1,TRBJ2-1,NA,CSAPDREVHNDQFF,TGCAGTGCTCCGGACAGGGAGGTCCATAATGATCAGTTCTTC
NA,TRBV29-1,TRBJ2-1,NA,CSQGLGPDGNEQFF,TGCAGCCAGGGTTTGGGGCCGGATGGCAATGAGCAGTTCTTC
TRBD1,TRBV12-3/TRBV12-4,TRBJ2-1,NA,CASSRTGGLNEQFF,TGTGCCAGCAGTAGGACAGGGGGGCTCAATGAGCAGTTCTTC
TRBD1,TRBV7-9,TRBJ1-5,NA,CASSLLGEGTAQPQHF,TGTGCCAGCAGCTTATTGGGGGAGGGGACAGCTCAGCCCCAGCATTTT
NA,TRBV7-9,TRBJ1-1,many,CASSQTVGSEGF,TGTGCCAGCAGCCAAACTGTGGGATCCGAGGGTTTT
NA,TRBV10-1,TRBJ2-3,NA,CASSDRGVKDTQYF,TGCGCCAGCAGTGATCGAGGGGTGAAAGATACGCAGTATTTT
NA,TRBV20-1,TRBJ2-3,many,CSARDVGAGTDTQYF,TGCAGTGCTAGAGATGTAGGGGCCGGCACAGATACGCAGTATTTT
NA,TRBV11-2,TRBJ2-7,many,CASSGVWSYEQYF,TGTGCCAGCAGCGGCGTCTGGAGTTACGAGCAGTACTTC
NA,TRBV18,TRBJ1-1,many,CASSPPNTEAFF,TGTGCCAGCTCACCACCTAACACTGAAGCTTTCTTT
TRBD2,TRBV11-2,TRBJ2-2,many,CASSLGRAGGTTGELFF,TGTGCCAGCAGCTTAGGCCGGGCGGGAGGGACCACCGGGGAGCTGTTTTTT
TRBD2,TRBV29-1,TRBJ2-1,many,CSVERGRYNNEQFF,TGCAGCGTTGAACGCGGGAGGTACAACAATGAGCAGTTCTTC
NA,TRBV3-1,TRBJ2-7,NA,CASSQVAHEQYF,TGTGCCAGCAGCCAAGTGGCCCACGAGCAGTACTTC
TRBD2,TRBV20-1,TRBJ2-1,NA,CSARNSGSDGDEQFF,TGCAGTGCTAGGAATAGCGGGAGCGATGGGGATGAGCAGTTCTTC
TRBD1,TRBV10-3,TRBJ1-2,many,CAISESAGQGNNYGYTF,TGTGCCATCAGTGAGTCAGCTGGACAGGGGAACAACTATGGCTACACCTTC
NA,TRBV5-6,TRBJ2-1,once,CASSLEGQGSYEQFF,TGTGCCAGCAGCTTGGAGGGTCAGGGGTCCTACGAGCAGTTCTTC
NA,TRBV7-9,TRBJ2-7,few,CASSHDNPYEQYF,TGTGCCAGCAGCCACGACAACCCCTACGAGCAGTACTTC
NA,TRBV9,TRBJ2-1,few,CASSVVNSLGAEQFF,TGTGCCAGCAGCGTAGTAAATAGCCTCGGAGCTGAGCAGTTCTTC
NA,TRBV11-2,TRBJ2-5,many,CASRRDIAGGETQYF,TGTGCCAGCAGGCGAGACATCGCAGGCGGGGAGACCCAGTACTTC
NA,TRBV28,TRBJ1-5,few,CASSPPWGHHSNQPQHF,TGTGCCAGCAGTCCTCCGTGGGGACATCATAGCAATCAGCCCCAGCATTTT